Listed below are T cell receptor beta chains from one sample, sequenced in a study of beta chain features in type 1 diabetes. Sequenced by immunoSEQ multiplex PCR; TCRdb stores in-frame clones only, minus some. The data hold about 450,000 clones, with 10% to 12% observed a single time. The sample taken for sequencing was naive CD4+ T cells from blood. The receptors were sampled from a woman younger than 35 in good health. The CDR3 runs from the conserved cysteine through the conserved F or W. The order of the fields is CDR3 DNA, CDR3 protein, J gene, V gene, D gene, clone size. D genes are given only for firm matches. The size of a clone is reported for some rows only, either as once, few or many, or as a class for expanded clones.

DNA: TGTGCCAGCAGCTTAATAGCGATGGGGACCCAGTACTTC
CDR3: CASSLIAMGTQYF
J: TRBJ2-5
V: TRBV7-6
D: .
size: few

DNA: TGTGCCAGCTCACCGACGGTATCCCAAGAGACCCAGTACTTC
CDR3: CASSPTVSQETQYF
J: TRBJ2-5
V: TRBV18
D: .
size: .

DNA: TGTGCCAGCAGCTTAAAGTGGGTGGTAGCGAGGTACAATGAGCAGTTCTTC
CDR3: CASSLKWVVARYNEQFF
J: TRBJ2-1
V: TRBV7-8
D: .
size: .

DNA: TGTGCCAGCAGGCGGGACGGTTCCTACAATGAGCAGTTCTTC
CDR3: CASRRDGSYNEQFF
J: TRBJ2-1
V: TRBV6-6
D: .
size: .

DNA: TGTGCCAGCAGAGCCGGGACCAACACCCAGCATTTT
CDR3: CASRAGTNTQHF
J: TRBJ1-5
V: TRBV6-6
D: .
size: .

DNA: TGTGCCAGCACCCCCCTCACTAGCGGGGACCCGAAAGGGTTTGGGGCCAACGTCCTGACTTTC
CDR3: CASTPLTSGDPKGFGANVLTF
J: TRBJ2-6
V: TRBV27
D: TRBD2
size: .

DNA: TGTGCCTGGAGTGTAGCTCTTTTCCGGAGCTCCTACGAGCAGTACTTC
CDR3: CAWSVALFRSSYEQYF
J: TRBJ2-7
V: TRBV30
D: .
size: .

DNA: TGTGCCAGCAGCACCCTAGCCAAAAACATTCAGTACTTC
CDR3: CASSTLAKNIQYF
J: TRBJ2-4
V: TRBV21-1
D: .
size: few

DNA: TGCAGCGTTAAACTAGAGAGGGGTTACAATGAGCAGTTCTTC
CDR3: CSVKLERGYNEQFF
J: TRBJ2-1
V: TRBV29-1
D: .
size: .

DNA: TGCAGTGCCCCGGGACCCCGCAGCTACACCTTC
CDR3: CSAPGPRSYTF
J: TRBJ1-2
V: TRBV20-1
D: .
size: .

DNA: TGCAGCGTGTACAGGAAATTGAACACTGAAGCTTTCTTT
CDR3: CSVYRKLNTEAFF
J: TRBJ1-1
V: TRBV29-1
D: .
size: .

DNA: TGTGCCAGTACCGGGACAAGCCTTCCTGGCTACACCTTC
CDR3: CASTGTSLPGYTF
J: TRBJ1-2
V: TRBV19
D: .
size: few

DNA: TGTGCCTGGGCCGCGGACAGCGGTTTCAATCAGCCCCAGCATTTT
CDR3: CAWAADSGFNQPQHF
J: TRBJ1-5
V: TRBV30
D: .
size: .

DNA: TGTGCCACCAAACCGAAGGGACAACCTTTCTACGAGCAGTACTTC
CDR3: CATKPKGQPFYEQYF
J: TRBJ2-7
V: TRBV27
D: .
size: few

DNA: TGTGCCAGCAGTGAACTAGGGACAGGTCCCTACGAGCAGTACTTC
CDR3: CASSELGTGPYEQYF
J: TRBJ2-7
V: TRBV25-1
D: TRBD1
size: .

DNA: TGTGCCAGCTTGGGGGCGGGAGACCCGTGGGATGAGCAGTTCTTC
CDR3: CASLGAGDPWDEQFF
J: TRBJ2-1
V: TRBV5-4
D: .
size: .

DNA: TGTGCCAGCAGTTCCCAAGAAAAACTGTTTTTT
CDR3: CASSSQEKLFF
J: TRBJ1-4
V: TRBV28
D: .
size: few

DNA: TGCAGTGCTAGACCTGGGACTGAGCAGTTCTTC
CDR3: CSARPGTEQFF
J: TRBJ2-1
V: TRBV20-1
D: .
size: .

DNA: TGTGCCACCAGCAGAGGAACCACAGGGGGGCTGAGATTT
CDR3: CATSRGTTGGLRF
J: TRBJ1-5
V: TRBV15
D: TRBD1
size: few

DNA: TGCGCCAGCAGCGGATGGACAGGGGGCAACGTCCTGACTTTC
CDR3: CASSGWTGGNVLTF
J: TRBJ2-6
V: TRBV5-1
D: TRBD1
size: few

DNA: TGTGCCAGCAGCTACCCCGGGACAGGGGCCTCCTATAATTCACCCCTCCACTTT
CDR3: CASSYPGTGASYNSPLHF
J: TRBJ1-6
V: TRBV7-9
D: TRBD1
size: few

DNA: TGTGCCAGCAGCTTAGCCGGGACTAGGGGCACAGATACGCAGTATTTT
CDR3: CASSLAGTRGTDTQYF
J: TRBJ2-3
V: TRBV7-2
D: TRBD2
size: .

DNA: TGCGCCAGCAGTCTCCACCCGCTTAGCTCCTATAATTCACCCCTCCACTTT
CDR3: CASSLHPLSSYNSPLHF
J: TRBJ1-6
V: TRBV23-1
D: .
size: few

DNA: TGTGCCACCAGCACCCGCCGACAGGGCTCTGGAAACACCATATATTTT
CDR3: CATSTRRQGSGNTIYF
J: TRBJ1-3
V: TRBV15
D: TRBD1
size: .

DNA: TGCGCCAGCAGCCCATCGACAGCGAACACTGAAGCTTTCTTT
CDR3: CASSPSTANTEAFF
J: TRBJ1-1
V: TRBV5-1
D: .
size: .

DNA: TGCAGTGCTAGAGATCTCGATGGCTACACCTTC
CDR3: CSARDLDGYTF
J: TRBJ1-2
V: TRBV20-1
D: .
size: .

DNA: TGTGCCAGTAGTTTAGCCGGGACTAGCTACAATGAGCAGTTCTTC
CDR3: CASSLAGTSYNEQFF
J: TRBJ2-1
V: TRBV19
D: TRBD2
size: few

DNA: TGTGCCAGCAGTCATCAGGGCCGTCAGACAGATACGCAGTATTTT
CDR3: CASSHQGRQTDTQYF
J: TRBJ2-3
V: TRBV6-5
D: .
size: .

DNA: TGTGCCAGCAGTTTCAGGGGGCCCAAAAACATTCAGTACTTC
CDR3: CASSFRGPKNIQYF
J: TRBJ2-4
V: TRBV27
D: TRBD1
size: .

DNA: TGTGCCAGCAGGCGACAGGGGTGGTCCGGGGAGCTGTTTTTT
CDR3: CASRRQGWSGELFF
J: TRBJ2-2
V: TRBV25-1
D: TRBD1
size: few

DNA: TGTGCCAGCAGCGTCCGCCAAAACGGCAATCAGCCCCAGCATTTT
CDR3: CASSVRQNGNQPQHF
J: TRBJ1-5
V: TRBV7-8
D: .
size: few

DNA: TGCAGCGTTGCGCTGCGCCCTGGAAACACCATATATTTT
CDR3: CSVALRPGNTIYF
J: TRBJ1-3
V: TRBV29-1
D: .
size: .

DNA: TGTGCCAGCAGCCAAGAGGTGGCGGGAGGGCCCTACGAGCAGTACTTC
CDR3: CASSQEVAGGPYEQYF
J: TRBJ2-7
V: TRBV4-2
D: TRBD2
size: .

DNA: TGTGCCAGCAGCCCCCCCCCGCTGCCGGTCTACAATGAGCAGTTCTTC
CDR3: CASSPPPLPVYNEQFF
J: TRBJ2-1
V: TRBV7-2
D: .
size: few

DNA: TGCAGCGGATCCCAGCGTGACACCGGGGAGCTGTTTTTT
CDR3: CSGSQRDTGELFF
J: TRBJ2-2
V: TRBV29-1
D: .
size: .

DNA: TGTGCCAGCAGTCCTCAGACAGGAAAGTACTTC
CDR3: CASSPQTGKYF
J: TRBJ2-4
V: TRBV2
D: .
size: .

DNA: TGTGCCAGCAGCCCAAGTCCGGGACCGGGCTCTGGGGCCAACGTCCTGACTTTC
CDR3: CASSPSPGPGSGANVLTF
J: TRBJ2-6
V: TRBV9
D: .
size: few

DNA: TGTGCCGGGCACAGGGGATCCTACAATGAGCAGTTCTTC
CDR3: CAGHRGSYNEQFF
J: TRBJ2-1
V: TRBV30
D: TRBD1
size: .

DNA: TGTGCCAGCCTAGCGGGTCTGGGCAATGAGCAGTTCTTC
CDR3: CASLAGLGNEQFF
J: TRBJ2-1
V: TRBV2
D: TRBD2
size: .

DNA: TGTGCCATCATAGACAGGGAGGACTATGGCTACACCTTC
CDR3: CAIIDREDYGYTF
J: TRBJ1-2
V: TRBV6-5
D: TRBD1
size: few